The clone carrying this TCR beta chain has a single count. The antigen remains undetermined. The CDR3 runs 16 residues. In germline, CDR1 is MDHEN, CDR2 SYDVKM. J gave up 2 bases and V 5 bases, and 12 bases lay outside the gene matches. The table came from immunoSEQ multiplex PCR; TCRdb's copy has only in-frame clones and leaves some out. The sample shows tens of thousands of clones, around 90% of them seen only once. The data belong to a study of OX40 agonist ivuxolimab in advanced cancers. The wider study: Patients took ivuxolimab, an agonistic anti-OX40 (CD134) antibody. Among those enrolled, mean age was 60 years (range roughly 23 to 85) and about 79% were male.

Overall study findings and caveats: Relative to CD4+, CD8+ T cells held more expanded clones on average.

Here the sequenced sample was CD4+ or CD8+ T cells sorted from blood, taken in a trial of the OX40 agonist ivuxolimab. The receptor was isolated from an adult with an advanced solid tumor such as melanoma, head and neck, liver or kidney cancer. The chain links TRBV28 to TRBJ2-7; 7 nucleotides align to TRBD1. The CDR3 region has the DNA TGTGCCAGCAGTCCACCCCGCGTAGGGACAGCCTACGAGCAGTACTTC. Translated, it gives CASSPPRVGTAYEQYF. Together with reference TRBV28 and TRBJ2-7, the CDR3 gives the full variable domain: DVKVTQSSRYLVKRTGEKVFLECVQDMDHENMFWYRQDPGLGLRLIYFSYDVKMKEKGDIPEGYSVSREKKERFSLILESASTNQTSMYLCASSPPRVGTAYEQYFGPGTRLTVT.